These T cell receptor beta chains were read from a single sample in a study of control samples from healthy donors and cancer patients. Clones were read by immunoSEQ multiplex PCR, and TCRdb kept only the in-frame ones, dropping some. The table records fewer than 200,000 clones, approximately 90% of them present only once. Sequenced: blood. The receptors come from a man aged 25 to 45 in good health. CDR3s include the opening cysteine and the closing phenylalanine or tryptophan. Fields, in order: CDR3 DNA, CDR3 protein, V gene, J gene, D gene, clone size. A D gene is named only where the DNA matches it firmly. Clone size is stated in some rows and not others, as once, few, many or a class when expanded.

DNA: TGTGCCAGCAGCGAAACGACAGGGTACGGATCCGGGGAGCTGTTTTTT
CDR3: CASSETTGYGSGELFF
V: TRBV9
J: TRBJ2-2
D: TRBD1
size: .

DNA: TGTGCCAGCAATCACCCTAGCGGAGACCCGCAGTTCTTC
CDR3: CASNHPSGDPQFF
V: TRBV2
J: TRBJ2-1
D: TRBD2
size: .

DNA: TGCAGTGCTAGTGGGACTAGCGGGGGTCGCACCTACGAGCAGTACTTC
CDR3: CSASGTSGGRTYEQYF
V: TRBV20-1
J: TRBJ2-7
D: TRBD2
size: .

DNA: TGTGCCAGTAGTATAGCTAGGGATCAGCCCCAGCATTTT
CDR3: CASSIARDQPQHF
V: TRBV19
J: TRBJ1-5
D: .
size: .

DNA: TGTGCCAGCAACCGATGGGACGTAAGCTCCTACAATGAGCAGTTCTTC
CDR3: CASNRWDVSSYNEQFF
V: TRBV5-5
J: TRBJ2-1
D: .
size: .

DNA: TGTGCCAGCAGCGTCGACAGGGGGTGGAACACCGGGGAGCTGTTTTTT
CDR3: CASSVDRGWNTGELFF
V: TRBV9
J: TRBJ2-2
D: TRBD1
size: .

DNA: TGTGCCAGCAGCCACACGGAGGGCGTTGGGCTGTTTTTT
CDR3: CASSHTEGVGLFF
V: TRBV3-1/TRBV3-2
J: TRBJ1-4
D: .
size: once

DNA: TGTGCCAACCATGCCCAGACCAAAAACATTCAGTACTTC
CDR3: CANHAQTKNIQYF
V: TRBV2
J: TRBJ2-4
D: .
size: few

DNA: TGTGCCAGCAGCCACGGACTAGCGGGAGAGCCACGCACAGATACGCAGTATTTT
CDR3: CASSHGLAGEPRTDTQYF
V: TRBV11-3
J: TRBJ2-3
D: TRBD2
size: .

DNA: TGTGCCAGCAGTGAATTGGCCGGGAGCATCACAGATACGCAGTATTTT
CDR3: CASSELAGSITDTQYF
V: TRBV25-1
J: TRBJ2-3
D: .
size: .

DNA: TGTGCCACCGCCGTAGGGGGGGTATCATACGAGCAGTACTTC
CDR3: CATAVGGVSYEQYF
V: TRBV19
J: TRBJ2-7
D: .
size: once

DNA: TGCAGTGCTAGTGAGTACGGAAGCTCCTATAATTCACCCCTCCACTTT
CDR3: CSASEYGSSYNSPLHF
V: TRBV20-1
J: TRBJ1-6
D: .
size: .

DNA: TGCATCACCACTCGGGAGGAGAACACTGAAGCTTTCTTT
CDR3: CITTREENTEAFF
V: TRBV29-1
J: TRBJ1-1
D: .
size: .

DNA: TGCGCCAGCAACGAACCCGGGACTAGCGGATACAATGAGCAGTTCTTC
CDR3: CASNEPGTSGYNEQFF
V: TRBV5-1
J: TRBJ2-1
D: TRBD2
size: .

DNA: TGTGCCAGCAGCTACACAGATACGCAGTATTTT
CDR3: CASSYTDTQYF
V: TRBV14
J: TRBJ2-3
D: .
size: .

DNA: TGTGCCAGCAGCATGACCCGGGACATGTACAATGAGCAGTTCTTC
CDR3: CASSMTRDMYNEQFF
V: TRBV7-2
J: TRBJ2-1
D: .
size: .

DNA: TGTGCCAGCAGCTCGGACAGGGGAATTGGCTACACCTTC
CDR3: CASSSDRGIGYTF
V: TRBV7-8
J: TRBJ1-2
D: TRBD1
size: .

DNA: TGTGCCAGCAGTTCCCCAGGTCTTAAAGGATACGAGCAGTACTTC
CDR3: CASSSPGLKGYEQYF
V: TRBV27
J: TRBJ2-7
D: .
size: .

DNA: TGTGCCAGCAGCCAAGGTAGAGCCCTGGTGGGGACCCAGTACTTC
CDR3: CASSQGRALVGTQYF
V: TRBV3-1/TRBV3-2
J: TRBJ2-5
D: .
size: .

DNA: TGTGCCAGCAGCCCGGGACAGAGCTATGGCTACACCTTC
CDR3: CASSPGQSYGYTF
V: TRBV14
J: TRBJ1-2
D: TRBD1
size: .

DNA: TGTGCCAGCAGCTTAAAGGTGAACACTGAAGCTTTCTTT
CDR3: CASSLKVNTEAFF
V: TRBV7-3
J: TRBJ1-1
D: .
size: once

DNA: TGTGCCACCAGCACCCCGCCCTCGGAGGCGTTCTTT
CDR3: CATSTPPSEAFF
V: TRBV15
J: TRBJ1-1
D: .
size: .

DNA: TGTGCCAGCTCACAACAGACAGGGGAAGAGTACTTC
CDR3: CASSQQTGEEYF
V: TRBV18
J: TRBJ2-4
D: TRBD1
size: .

DNA: TGTGCCAGCAGCCCTCGATATGCAACTAATGAAAAACTGTTTTTT
CDR3: CASSPRYATNEKLFF
V: TRBV9
J: TRBJ1-4
D: .
size: .

DNA: TGTGCCACCAGTGATCCTCCACCTAGCGGGAGAGGCGGGGAGCTGTTTTTT
CDR3: CATSDPPPSGRGGELFF
V: TRBV24-1
J: TRBJ2-2
D: TRBD2
size: .

DNA: TGTGCCAGCAGCCCCGTTGCTGAAGCTTTCTTT
CDR3: CASSPVAEAFF
V: TRBV7-9
J: TRBJ1-1
D: .
size: .

DNA: TGTGCCAGCAGCGTAGAAGGGCAGGAGACCCAGTACTTC
CDR3: CASSVEGQETQYF
V: TRBV9
J: TRBJ2-5
D: .
size: .

DNA: TGTGCCAGCAGCCAAGGTTGGCAGGTAATCACAGATACGCAGTATTTT
CDR3: CASSQGWQVITDTQYF
V: TRBV4-2
J: TRBJ2-3
D: .
size: .

DNA: TGTGCCAGCGGAATGGGACTAGTGGGTGAGCAGTACTTC
CDR3: CASGMGLVGEQYF
V: TRBV6-5
J: TRBJ2-7
D: TRBD2
size: .

DNA: TGTGCCAGCAGCTTAGATGGGACAGTTCATGCAGATACGCAGTATTTT
CDR3: CASSLDGTVHADTQYF
V: TRBV7-9
J: TRBJ2-3
D: TRBD1
size: .

DNA: TGTGCAAGTCGTCCGACTAGCGGGAGGGTCGAGCAGTACTTC
CDR3: CASRPTSGRVEQYF
V: TRBV12-2
J: TRBJ2-7
D: .
size: .

DNA: TGTGCCAGCAGGGGACAGTCCATTGGGAGCAATCAGCCCCAGCATTTT
CDR3: CASRGQSIGSNQPQHF
V: TRBV28
J: TRBJ1-5
D: TRBD1
size: .

DNA: TGCGCCAGTAGCTTGGACGGGACTAGCACAGATACGCAGTATTTT
CDR3: CASSLDGTSTDTQYF
V: TRBV5-1
J: TRBJ2-3
D: .
size: .

DNA: TGTGCCAGCTCAAATGACCCGTGGGGACAGGCGGAAGAGACCCAGTACTTC
CDR3: CASSNDPWGQAEETQYF
V: TRBV18
J: TRBJ2-5
D: TRBD1
size: .

DNA: TGTGCCAGCAGCCAAGTCGGCCGGGGGTCCAGCTCCTACGAGCAGTACTTC
CDR3: CASSQVGRGSSSYEQYF
V: TRBV3-1/TRBV3-2
J: TRBJ2-7
D: .
size: .

DNA: TGTGCCAGCAGCAACCAGGGAGGGAACACCGGGGAGCTGTTTTTT
CDR3: CASSNQGGNTGELFF
V: TRBV7-9
J: TRBJ2-2
D: .
size: .

DNA: TGTGCCACCAGCAGAAAGCCGGACAGGGGGCATGGCTACACCTTC
CDR3: CATSRKPDRGHGYTF
V: TRBV15
J: TRBJ1-2
D: TRBD1
size: .

DNA: TGCAGTGCTAGTGAAGGCAAACAGGTCAATCAGCCCCAGCATTTT
CDR3: CSASEGKQVNQPQHF
V: TRBV20-1
J: TRBJ1-5
D: .
size: .

DNA: TGTGCCACCAGTGATTCACTCCGGGGGGAGCGGCCCCAGCATTTT
CDR3: CATSDSLRGERPQHF
V: TRBV24-1
J: TRBJ1-5
D: .
size: .

DNA: TGTGCCAGCAGCCTGAGCGGTACTAATGAAAAACTGTTTTTT
CDR3: CASSLSGTNEKLFF
V: TRBV7-9
J: TRBJ1-4
D: .
size: few

DNA: TGCAGCGTTGACGCGCGACTAGGACTAGCGGGGTTTACAGATACGCAGTATTTT
CDR3: CSVDARLGLAGFTDTQYF
V: TRBV29-1
J: TRBJ2-3
D: TRBD2
size: .

DNA: TGTGCCAGCAGCCCCGATTCTATGACAGGGTTGGCCGGGGAGCTGTTTTTT
CDR3: CASSPDSMTGLAGELFF
V: TRBV7-8
J: TRBJ2-2
D: TRBD1
size: once

DNA: TGTGCCAGCAGCTTGGGCTTACCAAATGAGCAGTTCTTC
CDR3: CASSLGLPNEQFF
V: TRBV5-5
J: TRBJ2-1
D: .
size: once

DNA: TGCGCCAGCAGCAGATTTCCGGAGACCCAGTACTTC
CDR3: CASSRFPETQYF
V: TRBV10-1
J: TRBJ2-5
D: .
size: few

DNA: TGCGCCAGCAGCCAAGATAGCATTCAGGCTTTCTTT
CDR3: CASSQDSIQAFF
V: TRBV4-1
J: TRBJ1-1
D: .
size: .

DNA: TGTGCCAGCAGTTCACACAGGGAAATGGACACTGAAGCTTTCTTT
CDR3: CASSSHREMDTEAFF
V: TRBV27
J: TRBJ1-1
D: .
size: .

DNA: TGTGCCAGTAGTATTAATGGTCAGGGTCAAGAGACCCAGTACTTC
CDR3: CASSINGQGQETQYF
V: TRBV19
J: TRBJ2-5
D: .
size: many

DNA: TGTGCCAGCAGCTCCCGTACGGGGAATGAGCAGTTCTTC
CDR3: CASSSRTGNEQFF
V: TRBV7-8
J: TRBJ2-1
D: .
size: .

DNA: TGTGCCAGCAGCCAAGAGCTCCTAAAGGGTATCTTCGCAAACCTGAACACTGAAGCTTTCTTT
CDR3: CASSQELLKGIFANLNTEAFF
V: TRBV14
J: TRBJ1-1
D: .
size: few

DNA: TGTGCCAGTACTAGCGGGAGTGTCTACGAGCAGTACTTC
CDR3: CASTSGSVYEQYF
V: TRBV7-9
J: TRBJ2-7
D: TRBD2
size: .

DNA: TGCGCCAGCAAGCGGGAGCAAGAGACCCAGTACTTC
CDR3: CASKREQETQYF
V: TRBV5-1
J: TRBJ2-5
D: TRBD2
size: once

DNA: TGTGCCAGCAGCCAAGATCTGAGGGGGAGAAACTATGGCTACACCTTC
CDR3: CASSQDLRGRNYGYTF
V: TRBV4-2
J: TRBJ1-2
D: .
size: .

DNA: TGTGCCAGCAGCTACAAGATTACTACTACTTCACCCCTCCACTTT
CDR3: CASSYKITTTSPLHF
V: TRBV2
J: TRBJ1-6
D: .
size: .